This is a list of T cell receptor beta chains from one sample in a study of cytomegalovirus exposure and HLA in healthy donors. Only in-frame clones appear in the TCRdb table, and some are missing; sequencing was by immunoSEQ multiplex PCR. This sample has 330,000 or so clones, with just over 85% found just once. The sample consisted of PBMCs. The source of these receptors is a woman aged 18-30 years in good health and CMV-seronegative. Each CDR3 is given with its conserved first and last residue. The D gene is left open where the match is weak. Clone size is not always given. Where it is, it says once, few, many or a class for expanded clones.

- - TRBJ1-2 TRBV5-1 CASSLDRDTGGENYGYTF TGCGCCAGCAGCCTAGACCGGGACACCGGTGGGGAGAACTATGGCTACACCTTC
- TRBD1 TRBJ1-2 TRBV5-4 CASSWADRGHGYTF TGTGCCAGCAGCTGGGCCGACAGGGGGCATGGCTACACCTTC
- TRBD2 TRBJ2-1 TRBV27 CASSIAGPYNEQFF TGTGCCAGCTCGATAGCGGGACCTTACAATGAGCAGTTCTTC
- - TRBJ2-7 TRBV2 CASSDGTPNYEQYF TGTGCCAGCAGTGATGGGACACCTAACTACGAGCAGTACTTC
- - TRBJ2-1 TRBV29-1 CSVEEGGGNEQFF TGCAGCGTTGAAGAGGGTGGAGGCAATGAGCAGTTCTTC
- - TRBJ1-2 TRBV6-5 CASSYERQGGYGYTF TGTGCCAGCAGTTATGAGCGGCAGGGAGGCTATGGCTACACCTTC
- - TRBJ1-5 TRBV7-2 CASSLALVRGQPQHF TGTGCCAGCAGCTTAGCCCTCGTCCGGGGTCAGCCCCAGCATTTT
- TRBD2 TRBJ2-2 TRBV18 CASSPPGLAGSSTGELFF TGTGCCAGCTCACCTCCGGGACTAGCGGGTTCGAGCACCGGGGAGCTGTTTTTT
- TRBD2 TRBJ2-1 TRBV29-1 CSVNAGTSGSDEQFF TGCAGCGTTAACGCCGGGACTAGCGGGAGCGATGAGCAGTTCTTC
once TRBD1 TRBJ2-2 TRBV28 CASNSDRGNTGELFF TGTGCCAGCAACTCGGACAGGGGGAACACCGGGGAGCTGTTTTTT
once - TRBJ1-1 TRBV5-4 CASSPRGAEAFF TGTGCCAGCAGCCCCCGAGGAGCTGAAGCTTTCTTT
few TRBD1 TRBJ1-2 TRBV7-2 CASSRESEGAYGYTF TGTGCCAGCAGCCGCGAGTCGGAGGGGGCGTATGGCTACACCTTC
- TRBD1 TRBJ1-4 TRBV6-5 CASSYLTGGEKLFF TGTGCCAGCAGTTACTTGACAGGGGGCGAAAAACTGTTTTTT
- - TRBJ2-2 TRBV29-1 CSVEDLGGANTGELFF TGCAGCGTTGAAGATCTCGGGGGAGCGAACACCGGGGAGCTGTTTTTT
- TRBD2 TRBJ2-3 TRBV7-3 CASSLTVQRAGAEDTQYF TGTGCCAGCAGCTTAACCGTCCAGCGAGCGGGAGCAGAAGATACGCAGTATTTT
- - TRBJ1-2 TRBV7-2 CASSFRGDGYTF TGTGCCAGCAGCTTCAGGGGAGATGGCTACACCTTC
- - TRBJ1-2 TRBV7-2 CASSATGGYTF TGTGCCAGCAGCGCGACGGGGGGCTACACCTTC
- TRBD1 TRBJ2-2 TRBV27 CASSFRKDRGGTGELFF TGTGCCAGCAGTTTCCGGAAGGACAGGGGCGGCACCGGGGAGCTGTTTTTT
- - TRBJ2-7 TRBV2 CASSEAARRTLDEQYF TGTGCCAGCAGTGAAGCGGCGCGGCGAACCCTAGACGAGCAGTACTTC
- TRBD2 TRBJ2-3 TRBV4-3 CASSPWGGAGTDTQYF TGCGCCAGCAGCCCCTGGGGAGGGGCAGGCACAGATACGCAGTATTTT
- TRBD1 TRBJ1-2 TRBV6-5 CASSEPGQGSYGYTF TGTGCCAGCAGCGAGCCGGGACAGGGGAGTTATGGCTACACCTTC
- TRBD1 TRBJ2-1 TRBV29-1 CSAGTGESYNEQFF TGCAGCGCCGGGACAGGGGAATCCTACAATGAGCAGTTCTTC
- - TRBJ2-6 TRBV9 CASSVGSTGANVLTF TGTGCCAGCAGCGTCGGGAGCACTGGGGCCAACGTCCTGACTTTC
- - TRBJ2-2 TRBV25-1 CASSLWGLGTGELFF TGTGCCAGCAGTCTATGGGGGCTAGGAACCGGGGAGCTGTTTTTT
- - TRBJ2-3 TRBV27 CASSLSGLTDTQYF TGTGCCAGCAGTCTCTCTGGCCTCACAGATACGCAGTATTTT
- - TRBJ2-7 TRBV4-1 CASSPIAGGGYEQYF TGCGCCAGCAGCCCAATAGCCGGGGGTGGTTACGAGCAGTACTTC
- TRBD2 TRBJ2-7 TRBV6-5 CASSRKRDRSYEQYF TGTGCCAGCAGCCGTAAGCGGGACCGGAGCTACGAGCAGTACTTC
- TRBD1 TRBJ2-2 TRBV15 CATSKDRERTGELFF TGTGCCACCAGCAAGGACAGGGAGAGAACCGGGGAGCTGTTTTTT
- - TRBJ2-3 TRBV5-1 CASSSSSTDTQYF TGCGCCAGCAGCTCCTCGAGCACAGATACGCAGTATTTT
- - TRBJ1-3 TRBV4-2 CASHPGGTGNTIYF TGTGCCAGCCATCCCGGGGGTACTGGAAACACCATATATTTT